The clone carrying this T cell receptor (beta chain) has at least ten counts. One junction end disagrees with the germline gene, perhaps due to a read error. The data stem from a study of regulatory T cells in long-lasting Graves disease. Looking at the study overall: Graves' patients with a new diagnosis had received antithyroid drugs under 3 months.

Investigators prepared the TCR beta libraries by applying iRepertoire HTBI primers and Arm-PCR of CDR3 regions. Each CDR3 protein gets one entry after TCRdb re-called the multiplex PCR reads with MiXCR. The table shows about 350,000 distinct CDR3 sequences, with 16% occurring only once. The CDR3 spans 11 residues. Looked up from germline, CDR1 is SGHAT and CDR2 is FQNNGV. Time point specified: newly diagnosed GD, antithyroid drugs for less than 3 months. After RNA was extracted from PBMCs, the TCR library was made from it. This same sample was also taken into another study, of T cells in Graves' hyperthyroidism and ophthalmopathy. This second study notes: Patients between 18 and 65 years old had hyperthyroidism, newly diagnosed and lasting under 2 months. An initial round of RT-PCR targeting the TCR CDR3 relied on the HTBI primer set. Most thyroid clonotypes with frequency above 0.001 were detected in blood.

This chain uses TRBV11-2 with TRBJ1-2, with D possibly matching TRBD1 (6 bases). This clonotype originated in a man aged 40-55 years with Graves disease. Sequenced here: peripheral blood mononuclear cells (PBMCs), sampled at new diagnosis, from a patient treated with antithyroid drugs. CDR3 residues: CASSPGGQPMF. CDR3 nucleotide sequence: TGTGCCAGCAGCCCCGGAGGACAGCCGATGTTC.